This T cell receptor beta chain emerged from a study of cytomegalovirus exposure and HLA in healthy donors. General observations from the study: Rarity characterized most TCR sequences, yet some public TCRs appeared in many donors.

Some clones are missing from TCRdb's copy, which holds only in-frame ones; the method was immunoSEQ multiplex PCR. The table lists 60,000 to 70,000 clones, around 89% of them singletons. A word on this clone: The antigen is unknown.

The TCR originated in a woman younger than 30 in good health and CMV-seronegative. The specimen was PBMCs.

CDR3 region: CASSQHGQLNTEAFF. The CDR3 DNA reads TGTGCCAGCAGCCAACACGGACAGCTGAACACTGAAGCTTTCTTT. V is TRBV4-2 and J is TRBJ1-1; possibly TRBD1 for D (6 bases). The germline V gene encodes CDR1 LGHNA and CDR2 YNFKEQ. V was clipped by 2 bases and J by 0 bases, with 10 bases between them. The CDR3 is made up of 15 amino acids.